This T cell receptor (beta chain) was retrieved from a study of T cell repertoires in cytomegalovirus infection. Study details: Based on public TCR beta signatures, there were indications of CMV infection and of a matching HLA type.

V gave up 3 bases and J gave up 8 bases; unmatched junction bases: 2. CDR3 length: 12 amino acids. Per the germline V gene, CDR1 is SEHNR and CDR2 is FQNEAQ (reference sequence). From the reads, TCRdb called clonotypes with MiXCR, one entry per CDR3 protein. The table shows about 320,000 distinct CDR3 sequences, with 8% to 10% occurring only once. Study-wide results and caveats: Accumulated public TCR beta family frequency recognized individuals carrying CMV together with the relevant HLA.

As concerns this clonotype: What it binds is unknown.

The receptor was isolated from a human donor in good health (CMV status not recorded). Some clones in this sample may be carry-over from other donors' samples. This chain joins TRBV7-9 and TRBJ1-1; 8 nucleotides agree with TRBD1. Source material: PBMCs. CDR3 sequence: CASSLNRGEAFF. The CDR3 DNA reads TGTGCCAGCAGCTTGAACAGGGGGGAAGCTTTCTTT. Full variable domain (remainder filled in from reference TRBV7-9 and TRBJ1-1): DTGVSQNPRHKITKRGQNVTFRCDPISEHNRLYWYRQTLGQGPEFLTYFQNEAQLEKSRLLSDRFSAERPKGSFSTLEIQRTEQGDSAMYLCASSLNRGEAFFGQGTRLTVV.